This TCR beta chain comes out of a study of blood T cell repertoires in COVID-19. Sequencing was performed with immunoSEQ multiplex PCR; in TCRdb, only in-frame clones are kept and a portion is missing. The sample lists 150,000 or so clones, 60% to 80% occurring once. Each participant's cohort was designated according to participant-reported clinical history. The ends were cut back, 3 bases at V and 2 bases at J, with 2 bases in the middle. The CDR3 consists of 11 residues. Germline V gene lookup returns CDR1 SGHRS and CDR2 YFSETQ. Sequenced: PBMCs or T cells enriched from blood (not recorded which). The rearrangement uses TRBV5-1 and TRBJ1-2; D remains ambiguous. This clonotype was sampled from a woman aged 45 to 65 who had recovered from COVID-19. The CDR3, as DNA: TGCGCCAGCAGCTCGAACTATGGCTACACCTTC. This gives the protein CASSSNYGYTF.